This is a list of T cell receptor beta chains from one sample in a study of blood T cell repertoires in COVID-19. Produced via immunoSEQ multiplex PCR; TCRdb's table is partial and in-frame only. Of around 150,000 clones in the sample, roughly 90% were seen once. Sequencing input: peripheral blood. The origin of the receptors is a man in his fifties or sixties with acute or convalescent COVID-19. Each CDR3 is given with its conserved first and last residue. Each record gives: V gene, clone size, D gene, J gene, CDR3 DNA, CDR3 protein. The D gene is left open where the match is weak. Expanded clones get a size class; other rows say once, few or many, or leave the size out.

V: TRBV7-2
size: -
D: -
J: TRBJ2-2
DNA: TGTGCCAGCAGCCTACGACGGTCCGGGGAGCCGTTTTTT
CDR3: CASSLRRSGEPFF

V: TRBV29-1
size: -
D: -
J: TRBJ1-4
DNA: TGCAGCGTCTATGGACGGGGGGAAAAACTGTTTTTT
CDR3: CSVYGRGEKLFF

V: TRBV12-3/TRBV12-4
size: -
D: -
J: TRBJ1-2
DNA: TGTGCCAGCAGTTTGGGGACACCCTATGGCTACACCTTC
CDR3: CASSLGTPYGYTF

V: TRBV9
size: -
D: -
J: TRBJ1-1
DNA: TGTGCCAGCAGCGTAGGTATAGGGAGATCATTCACTGAAGCTTTCTTT
CDR3: CASSVGIGRSFTEAFF

V: TRBV19
size: -
D: TRBD1
J: TRBJ1-2
DNA: TGTGCCAGTAATCTAGGACAGGGGTATGGCTATGGCTACACCTTC
CDR3: CASNLGQGYGYGYTF

V: TRBV19
size: -
D: TRBD1
J: TRBJ1-5
DNA: TGTGCCAGTAGTACGCCGGGACAGATCAATCAGCCCCAGCATTTT
CDR3: CASSTPGQINQPQHF

V: TRBV18
size: -
D: TRBD2
J: TRBJ2-1
DNA: TGTGCCAGCTCGAGGACTAGCGGGTATTACAATGAGCAGTTCTTC
CDR3: CASSRTSGYYNEQFF

V: TRBV11-2
size: -
D: TRBD1
J: TRBJ2-2
DNA: TGTGCCAGCAGTTCCCGGACAGGGAAGAACACCGGGGAGCTGTTTTTT
CDR3: CASSSRTGKNTGELFF

V: TRBV4-2
size: -
D: TRBD2
J: TRBJ2-1
DNA: TGTGCCAGCAGCCAAGATGAGACGGGGAGGGGATTGACGGAGCAGTTCTTC
CDR3: CASSQDETGRGLTEQFF

V: TRBV18
size: -
D: -
J: TRBJ1-4
DNA: TGTGCCAGCTCACCTCGGAGTAATGAAAAACTGTTTTTT
CDR3: CASSPRSNEKLFF

V: TRBV5-1
size: -
D: -
J: TRBJ2-1
DNA: TGCGCCAGCAGCTTGGTTGTCGCTAGCTCCTACAATGAGCAGTTCTTC
CDR3: CASSLVVASSYNEQFF

V: TRBV3-1/TRBV3-2
size: once
D: TRBD2
J: TRBJ2-7
DNA: TGTGCCAGCAGCCATCTCCGAGCGGGGGGAAAAGGGGAGCAGTACTTC
CDR3: CASSHLRAGGKGEQYF

V: TRBV7-6
size: -
D: -
J: TRBJ1-5
DNA: TGTGCCAGCAGCTTCCGTAAGGACAGTCAAAATCAGCCCCAGCATTTT
CDR3: CASSFRKDSQNQPQHF

V: TRBV2
size: -
D: TRBD1
J: TRBJ1-5
DNA: TGTGCCAGCACCAAGGACAGGGGAATTCAGCCCCAGCATTTT
CDR3: CASTKDRGIQPQHF

V: TRBV6-5
size: -
D: TRBD1
J: TRBJ2-3
DNA: TGTGCCAGCAGCCTCCAGGGGGCCCTACTCGATACGCAGTATTTT
CDR3: CASSLQGALLDTQYF

V: TRBV7-9
size: -
D: TRBD2
J: TRBJ2-5
DNA: TGTGCCAGCAGCTGGGGACTACCCCAAGAGACCCAGTACTTC
CDR3: CASSWGLPQETQYF

V: TRBV5-1
size: -
D: TRBD1
J: TRBJ1-4
DNA: TGCGCCAGCAGCTGGGGGACAGGTGGGACTAATGAAAAACTGTTTTTT
CDR3: CASSWGTGGTNEKLFF

V: TRBV19
size: -
D: TRBD1
J: TRBJ2-7
DNA: TGTGCCAGCCGACAGGGGGCTATCTTTTCCTACGAGCAGTACTTC
CDR3: CASRQGAIFSYEQYF

V: TRBV6-1
size: -
D: TRBD1
J: TRBJ1-4
DNA: TGTGCCAGCAGTGAACGGACAGGGGTCCCTAATGAAAAACTGTTTTTT
CDR3: CASSERTGVPNEKLFF

V: TRBV18
size: -
D: -
J: TRBJ2-7
DNA: TGTGCCAGCTCCACCGCCGACGCGGTGGACAGAGGATTCTACGAGCAGTACTTC
CDR3: CASSTADAVDRGFYEQYF

V: TRBV5-1
size: -
D: TRBD1
J: TRBJ1-6
DNA: TGCGCCAGCAGCTCTAAAGGACAGGAGAATTCACCCCTCCACTTT
CDR3: CASSSKGQENSPLHF